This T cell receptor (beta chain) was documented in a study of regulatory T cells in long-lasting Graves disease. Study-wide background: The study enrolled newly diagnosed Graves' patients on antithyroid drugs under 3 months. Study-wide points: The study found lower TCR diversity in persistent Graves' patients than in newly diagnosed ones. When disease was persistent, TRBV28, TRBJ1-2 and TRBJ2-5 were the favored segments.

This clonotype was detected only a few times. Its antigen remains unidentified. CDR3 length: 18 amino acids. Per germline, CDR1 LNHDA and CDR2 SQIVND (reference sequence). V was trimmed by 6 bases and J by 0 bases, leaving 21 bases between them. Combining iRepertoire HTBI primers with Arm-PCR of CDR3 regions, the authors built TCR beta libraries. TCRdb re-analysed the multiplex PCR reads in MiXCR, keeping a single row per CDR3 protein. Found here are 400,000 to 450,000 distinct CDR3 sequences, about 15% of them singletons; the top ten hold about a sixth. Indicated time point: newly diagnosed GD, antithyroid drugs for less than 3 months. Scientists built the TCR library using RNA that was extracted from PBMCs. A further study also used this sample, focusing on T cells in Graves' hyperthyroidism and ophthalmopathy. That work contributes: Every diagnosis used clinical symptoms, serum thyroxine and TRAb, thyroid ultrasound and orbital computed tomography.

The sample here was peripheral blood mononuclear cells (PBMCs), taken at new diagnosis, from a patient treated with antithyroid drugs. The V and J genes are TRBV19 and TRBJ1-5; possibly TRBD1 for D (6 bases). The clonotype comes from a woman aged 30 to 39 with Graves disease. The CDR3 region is CASSMKIAGVNSNQPQHF. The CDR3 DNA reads TGTGCCAGTAGCATGAAAATTGCAGGGGTTAATAGCAATCAGCCCCAGCATTTT.